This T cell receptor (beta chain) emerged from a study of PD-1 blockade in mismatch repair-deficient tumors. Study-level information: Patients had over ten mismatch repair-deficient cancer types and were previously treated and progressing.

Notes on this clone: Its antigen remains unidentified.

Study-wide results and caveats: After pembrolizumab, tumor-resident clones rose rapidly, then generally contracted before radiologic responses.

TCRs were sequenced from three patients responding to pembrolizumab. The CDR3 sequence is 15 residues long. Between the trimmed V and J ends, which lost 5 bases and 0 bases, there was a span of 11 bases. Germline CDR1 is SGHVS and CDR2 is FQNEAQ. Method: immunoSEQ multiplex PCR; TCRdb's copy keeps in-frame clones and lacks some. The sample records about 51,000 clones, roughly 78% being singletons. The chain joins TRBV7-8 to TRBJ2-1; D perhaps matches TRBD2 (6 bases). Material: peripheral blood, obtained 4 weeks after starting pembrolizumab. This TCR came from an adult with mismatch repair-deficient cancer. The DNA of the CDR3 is TGTGCCAGCAGCGTGGACTACGGCTCCTACAATGAGCAGTTCTTC. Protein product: CASSVDYGSYNEQFF.